Only a few counts were recorded for the clone carrying this T cell receptor (beta chain). Antigen unknown. The CDR3 is 14 residues long. Trimming at V came to 5 bases and at J to 7 bases, leaving 6 bases not matched to a gene. Germline lookup yields CDR1 LNHDA and CDR2 SQIVND (reference sequence). The PCR made use of 60 Vbeta and 13 Jbeta primers. The method was immunoSEQ multiplex PCR; TCRdb's version includes in-frame clones alone and lacks a portion of them. The table lists under 85,000 clones, approximately 74% of them singletons. This entry is derived from a study of cytomegalovirus exposure and HLA in healthy donors. Overall study results and limits: A later analysis revealed that TCR association rates differed between HLA loci, peaking at DRB1 and bottoming out at HLA-C. Data from an earlier analysis indicated that most TCR beta V segments were productive either about 90% or about 30% of the time.

The gene calls are TRBV19 and TRBJ1-5; 9 nucleotides line up with TRBD1. The sample taken for sequencing was PBMCs. The receptor's source is a young woman in good health and CMV-seropositive. The DNA for the CDR3 is TGTGCCAGTAGTGGGACAGGGTTGGTCCAGCCCCAGCATTTT. Its protein is CASSGTGLVQPQHF.